These 21 T cell receptor beta chains were all obtained from the same sample, sequenced in a study of T-cell memory formation after mild COVID-19. TCRdb reprocessed the 5' RACE reads with MiXCR, giving one entry per CDR3 protein. This sample yields roughly 280,000 distinct CDR3 sequences, of which 15% to 20% are seen a single time; 20% to 25% belongs to the top ten. Sequencing was carried out using PBMCs or a T cell subset sorted from them (not recorded which). These receptors all stem from a man younger than 35 who had mild COVID-19 (a few samples of this study predate the infection). Cell type and time point are not known.

This clonotype occurred many times. The V call is TRBV10-3, the J call TRBJ2-6, with D perhaps matching TRBD1 (5 bases). The CDR3 runs to 16 residues. The germline gives CDR1 ENHRY, CDR2 SYGVKD. The V end was cut by 6 bases, the J end by 0 bases, with 12 bases between. CDR3 in DNA: TGTGCCATCAGACCGACAGAAAGCTCTGGGGCCAACGTCCTGACTTTC. It encodes CAIRPTESSGANVLTF.

Of note for this clonotype: A junction boundary mismatches the germline segment, possibly from a read error. CDR3 sequence (DNA): TGTGCTAGCAGCACCGGGACTAGCGGGCTAAATGAGCAGTTCTTC. Its protein is CASSTGTSGLNEQFF. The chain links TRBV7-7 to TRBJ2-1; TRBD2 agrees at 12 bases. Germline values: CDR1 SSHAT, CDR2 FNYEAQ (reference sequence). This CDR3 spans 15 amino acids. Combining the CDR3 with reference TRBV7-7 and TRBJ2-1 gives the whole variable domain GAGVSQSPRYKVTKRGQDVTLRCDPISSHATLYWYQQALGQGPEFLTYFNYEAQPDKSGLPSDRFSAERPEGSISTLTIQRTEQRDSAMYRCASSTGTSGLNEQFFGPGTRLTVL.

The CDR3 spells CASSFRDVGGYTF. The DNA of the CDR3 is TGTGCCAGCAGCTTTCGGGACGTGGGAGGCTACACCTTC. The chain couples TRBV5-6 to TRBJ1-2, with a weak D call TRBD1 (5 bases). This CDR3 region has 13 residues. Trimming cost V 2 bases and J 8 bases, with 13 bases left between them. The V gene's germline CDR1 is SGHDT and CDR2 YYEEEE.

The chain couples TRBV6-5 to TRBJ1-2; maybe TRBD1 (6 bases). This CDR3 contains 15 residues. The germline CDR1 and CDR2 sequences are MNHEY and SVGAGI. V dropped 2 bases and J dropped 8 bases, with 18 bases sitting between them. The CDR3, as DNA: TGTGCCAGCAGTTACACAGGGCCTGCGGGTGGCGGCTACACCTTC. Its protein is CASSYTGPAGGGYTF.

CDR3 residues: CASSLSGPDSGNTIYF. The CDR3 bases are TGCGCCAGCAGCTTATCCGGTCCGGACTCTGGAAACACCATATATTTT. The chain has TRBV5-1 and TRBJ1-3; no firm D call. Germline CDR1 is SGHRS and CDR2 is YFSETQ. There are 16 residues in the CDR3. V lost 2 bases, J lost 0 bases, and 12 bases lay in between.

The V call is TRBV2, the J call TRBJ1-1, with no clear D. CDR1 and CDR2 from the germline V gene are SNHLY and FYNNEI. The CDR3 spans 15 residues. Trimming took off 8 bases at V and 1 base at J, with 17 bases between the two ends. The CDR3 region is CASQVMFGPNTEAFF. The CDR3 DNA follows: TGTGCCAGCCAAGTAATGTTTGGCCCGAACACTGAAGCTTTCTTT. The full variable domain, rest sourced from reference TRBV2 and TRBJ1-1, is EPEVTQTPSHQVTQMGQEVILRCVPISNHLYFYWYRQILGQKVEFLVSFYNNEISEKSEIFDDQFSVERPDGSNFTLKIRSTKLEDSAMYFCASQVMFGPNTEAFFGQGTRLTVV.

This clonotype was recorded a few times. This rearrangement joins TRBV20-1 to TRBJ2-3; possible D gene TRBD2, 6 bases. This CDR3 has 14 residues. Per the germline V gene, CDR1 is DFQATT and CDR2 is SNEGSKA (reference sequence). V gave up 0 bases and J gave up 3 bases, with 10 bases separating them. CDR3 nucleotide sequence: TGCAGTGCTAGAGATTCTAGCGTGACAGATACGCAGTATTTT. Its translation is CSARDSSVTDTQYF.

In this sample, this clonotype turned up many times. The genes are TRBV7-3 and TRBJ2-2; D may be TRBD2 (7 bases). The V gene's germline CDR1 is SGHTA and CDR2 FQGTGA. This CDR3 contains 14 residues. The germline V and J ends were trimmed by 8 bases and 2 bases, with 12 bases remaining between them. CDR3 region: CASRAGANTGELFF. The CDR3 coding sequence is TGTGCCAGCCGGGCGGGGGCAAACACCGGGGAGCTGTTTTTT.

The V and J genes are TRBV5-1 and TRBJ2-5; 9 bases align to TRBD2. Germline V gene sequence: CDR1 SGHRS, CDR2 YFSETQ. The V gene end was trimmed by 0 bases and the J gene end by 2 bases; junction bases not matched to a gene: 8. This CDR3 is built from 17 residues. The CDR3 here is CASSLDETSGVQETQYF. The DNA for the CDR3 is TGCGCCAGCAGCTTGGACGAGACTAGCGGTGTTCAAGAGACCCAGTACTTC.

V gene TRBV4-1 combines with J gene TRBJ1-1; the D gene is possibly TRBD1 (6 bases). The CDR3 spans 15 residues. CDR1 and CDR2 from the germline V gene are MGHRA and YSYEKL. Trimming shortened V by 4 bases and J by 3 bases, and 15 bases separated the two germline ends. DNA of the CDR3: TGCGCCAGCAGCCGCGTGGGGGGCAGGGACACTGAAGCTTTCTTT. This translates into CASSRVGGRDTEAFF.

This clonotype showed up just a few times. The V call is TRBV7-8, the J call TRBJ2-7, with D uncertain. Deletions cut 3 bases from V and 9 bases from J, with 12 bases between. Germline lookup yields CDR1 SGHVS and CDR2 FQNEAQ. The CDR3 extends over 12 amino acids. CDR3: CASSFSGDRQYV. The CDR3 nucleotides read TGTGCCAGCAGCTTTTCTGGGGATCGGCAGTACGTC.

The chain uses TRBV5-1 and TRBJ2-6, with TRBD1 as a possible D gene (6 bases). Germline CDR1 SGHRS, CDR2 YFSETQ. V was trimmed by 4 bases and J by 0 bases, leaving 17 bases between them. The CDR3 is 18 amino acids. In nucleotides, the CDR3 is TGCGCCAGCAGCCGTACTACGGACAGCAGCTCTGGGGCCAACGTCCTGACTTTC. This sequence encodes CASSRTTDSSSGANVLTF.

This clonotype was observed a few times. The gene calls are TRBV12-3 or TRBV12-4 and TRBJ2-1, with 7 bases aligning to TRBD2. With V trimmed by 7 bases and J by 0 bases, 0 bases remained unmatched. CDR3 length: 13 residues. This CDR3 reads CASKRGSYNEQFF. The CDR3 nucleotides read TGTGCCAGCAAGCGGGGCTCCTACAATGAGCAGTTCTTC.

The V and J genes are TRBV9 and TRBJ2-3; 11 bases are a match to TRBD2. The CDR3 extends over 14 amino acids. Looked up from germline, CDR1 is SGDLS and CDR2 is YYNGEE. V gave up 4 bases and J gave up 8 bases; unmatched junction bases: 6. The CDR3 reads CASSQLAGEGTQYF. The DNA for the CDR3 is TGTGCCAGCAGCCAACTAGCGGGGGAGGGTACGCAGTATTTT.

A few counts support this clonotype. The rearrangement links TRBV5-1 to TRBJ1-5, with TRBD1 identical over 9 bases. V shed 0 bases and J 6 bases; nucleotides not matched to a gene: 4. The CDR3 spans 15 residues. Germline V CDR1 and CDR2: SGHRS, YFSETQ. CDR3 DNA: TGCGCCAGCAGCTTGGAGGGGACAGGGCTTCAGCCCCAGCATTTT. Its translation is CASSLEGTGLQPQHF.

The chain uses TRBV6-5 and TRBJ2-7, with TRBD2 identical over 7 bases. The trim removed 2 bases at V and 0 bases at J, leaving 4 bases unmatched. Germline CDR1 is MNHEY and CDR2 is SVGAGI. The length of the CDR3 is 15 residues. The CDR3 DNA reads TGTGCCAGCAGTTACGGGAGGGGTACCTCCTACGAGCAGTACTTC. Residues: CASSYGRGTSYEQYF.

This chain uses TRBV24-1 with TRBJ2-3, with 10 bases fitting TRBD2. The CDR3 spans 17 residues. The ends lost 3 bases at V and 4 bases at J; junction bases unmatched: 9. CDR1 KGHDR and CDR2 SFDVKD come from the germline V gene. The CDR3 DNA reads as TGTGCCACCAGTGATAGGAGGGCTAGCGGGGGAGCAGATACGCAGTATTTT. Protein product: CATSDRRASGGADTQYF.

In this sample, this clonotype turned up a few times. The rearrangement uses TRBV7-2 and TRBJ1-5; 7 bases are a match to TRBD1. Trimming removed 1 base from V and 2 bases from J; junction bases left unmatched: 5. Germline-derived CDR1 and CDR2 are SGHTA and FQGNSA. The CDR3 extends over 16 amino acids. This CDR3 is CASSLESGQGNQPQHF. CDR3 DNA: TGTGCCAGCAGCTTAGAGAGCGGACAGGGCAATCAGCCCCAGCATTTT. The full variable domain, completed using reference TRBV7-2 and TRBJ1-5, is GAGVSQSPSNKVTEKGKDVELRCDPISGHTALYWYRQSLGQGLEFLIYFQGNSAPDKSGLPSDRFSAERTGGSVSTLTIQRTQQEDSAVYLCASSLESGQGNQPQHFGDGTRLSIL.

Only a few counts were recorded for this clonotype. The chain combines TRBV6-6 with TRBJ1-1; 8 bases are shared with TRBD1. Looked up from germline, CDR1 is MNHNY and CDR2 is SVGAGI (reference sequence). This CDR3 has 16 amino acids. V gave up 2 bases and J gave up 7 bases; unmatched junction bases: 12. CDR3 bases: TGTGCCAGCAGTTACCCAACAGGGGGAAGGTTCGGTGAAGCTTTCTTT. Translation: CASSYPTGGRFGEAFF.

This clonotype was observed a few times. The V call is TRBV20-1, the J call TRBJ2-5; 9 nucleotides match TRBD2. The CDR3 has 15 residues. Germline-derived CDR1 and CDR2 are DFQATT and SNEGSKA (reference sequence). V was pared by 2 bases and J by 2 bases, with 6 bases of the junction left unmatched. The CDR3 loop reads CSARKGLAGQETQYF. The DNA of the CDR3 is TGCAGTGCTAGAAAGGGTCTAGCGGGGCAAGAGACCCAGTACTTC.

CDR3 region: CSVPDEQYV. In nucleotides, the CDR3 is TGCAGCGTTCCCGACGAGCAGTACGTC. The rearrangement joins TRBV29-1 to TRBJ2-7; D is uncertain. This CDR3 is 9 amino acids long. From germline, CDR1 is SQVTM and CDR2 ANQGSEA. V gave up 5 bases and J gave up 5 bases, with 4 bases separating them.